Listed below are T cell receptor beta chains from one sample, sequenced in a study of PD-L1 blockade in urothelial cancer. Clones were read by immunoSEQ multiplex PCR, and TCRdb kept only the in-frame ones, dropping some. The table lists about 81,000 clones, 90% to 95% of them singletons. Sequenced material: PBMCs, taken around atezolizumab (anti-PD-L1) treatment. The receptors stem from a man in his fifties or sixties with urothelial cancer. The CDR3 runs from the conserved cysteine through the conserved F or W. A D gene is named only where the DNA matches it firmly. Clone size is given for some rows only: seen once, a few or many times, or a class if the clone is expanded.

>14|TRBJ1-2|.|TRBV6-1|.
TGTGCCAGCAGTGAATCGAGGAGTAACTATGGCTACACCTTC
CASSESRSNYGYTF
>17|TRBJ1-2|.|TRBV18|TRBD1
TGTGCCAGCTCACCTTCCCGGGACAGGGTTTGGGGCTATGGCTACACCTTC
CASSPSRDRVWGYGYTF
>15|TRBJ2-3|.|TRBV5-4|TRBD1
TGTGCCAGCAGCCACCGACAGGGGGCTGGAGATACGCAGTATTTT
CASSHRQGAGDTQYF
>12|TRBJ2-5|.|TRBV18|.
TGTGCCAGCTCACCCGGGGATGAGACCCAGTACTTC
CASSPGDETQYF
>15|TRBJ2-4|.|TRBV6-5|.
TGTGCCAGCAGTTACTTAGCGGTAGCCAAAAACATTCAGTACTTC
CASSYLAVAKNIQYF
>16|TRBJ2-7|.|TRBV11-2|.
TGTGCCAGCAGCCATTCGGCGGGATCGAGCTCCTACGAGCAGTACTTC
CASSHSAGSSSYEQYF
>11|TRBJ1-1|once|TRBV6-6|.
TGTGCCAGCAGCACGGGTTGGTCAGCTTTCTTT
CASSTGWSAFF
>14|TRBJ2-3|.|TRBV7-2|TRBD1
TGTGCCAGCAGCTCCCGACAGGGGGCAGATACGCAGTATTTT
CASSSRQGADTQYF
>14|TRBJ1-4|.|TRBV6-6|TRBD1
TGTGCCAGCAGGAGGACAGGGGGTTTTGAAAAACTGTTTTTT
CASRRTGGFEKLFF
>13|TRBJ1-1|.|TRBV30|.
TGTGCCTGGGGCGTCAGGGTGGACACTGAAGCTTTCTTT
CAWGVRVDTEAFF
>15|TRBJ1-1|.|TRBV18|.
TGTGCCAGCTCACCAAGCCCAGGGGCTAACACTGAAGCTTTCTTT
CASSPSPGANTEAFF
>17|TRBJ2-5|.|TRBV4-1|TRBD1
TGCGCCAGCAGCCCAAGACCTTCACAGGGGTGGGGAGAGACCCAGTACTTC
CASSPRPSQGWGETQYF
>16|TRBJ2-2|.|TRBV5-4|TRBD2
TGTGCCAGCAGCCGAAGACTAGCGTCCGACACCGGGGAGCTGTTTTTT
CASSRRLASDTGELFF
>16|TRBJ2-5|.|TRBV4-1|TRBD2
TGCGCCAGCAGCCAGGAGGAGCGGGGGGGCCGGAAGACCCAGTACTTC
CASSQEERGGRKTQYF
>14|TRBJ2-3|.|TRBV6-5|.
TGTGCCAGCAGTCTTGGGCCTCGCACAGATACGCAGTATTTT
CASSLGPRTDTQYF
>14|TRBJ2-2|.|TRBV9|.
TGTGCCAGCAGCCCCCGCGCCAACACCGGGGAGCTGTTTTTT
CASSPRANTGELFF
>13|TRBJ1-5|.|TRBV2|.
TGTGCCAGCAGTGACAGGAGCAATCAGCCCCAGCATTTT
CASSDRSNQPQHF
>15|TRBJ1-5|.|TRBV2|.
TGTGCCAGCAGTGACCGCCTCCCGGGCAATCAGCCCCAGCATTTT
CASSDRLPGNQPQHF
>19|TRBJ1-6|.|TRBV15|TRBD1
TGTGCCACCAGCAGAGATCAGACAGGGGGCGATCTAAAGGATTCACCCCTCCACTTT
CATSRDQTGGDLKDSPLHF
>16|TRBJ2-2|.|TRBV19|TRBD2
TGTGCCAGTACCCAACCAACTAGCGTGAACACCGGGGAGCTGTTTTTT
CASTQPTSVNTGELFF
>15|TRBJ1-2|.|TRBV9|.
TGTGCCAGCAGCGTAGAGGCCCAGGGTGGCTATGGCTACACCTTC
CASSVEAQGGYGYTF
>15|TRBJ2-1|.|TRBV4-2|TRBD1
TGTGCCAGCAGCCACCCCGGGACAGGGGACAATGAGCAGTTCTTC
CASSHPGTGDNEQFF
>16|TRBJ1-5|.|TRBV2|TRBD1
TGTGCCAGCAGAGGGACAGGGCGGTTGGGCAATCAGCCCCAGCATTTT
CASRGTGRLGNQPQHF
>15|TRBJ2-2|.|TRBV9|.
TGTGCCAGCAGCGTTTGGGGGGAAAACACCGGGGAGCTGTTTTTT
CASSVWGENTGELFF
>14|TRBJ2-5|.|TRBV7-9|.
TGTGCCAGCAGCGCGACTATTTCCCCTGAGACCCAGTACTTC
CASSATISPETQYF
>14|TRBJ1-2|.|TRBV7-2|TRBD1
TGTGCCAGCAGCTTCGGGACAGTCTCGGATGGCTACACCTTC
CASSFGTVSDGYTF
>14|TRBJ2-1|.|TRBV10-3|TRBD1
TGTGCCATCAGTGTCGGGGACAGTTACAATGAGCAGTTCTTC
CAISVGDSYNEQFF
>14|TRBJ2-5|.|TRBV4-2|TRBD2
TGTGCCAGCAGCCAAGGGGGAGGGCAAGAGACCCAGTACTTC
CASSQGGGQETQYF
>13|TRBJ2-7|.|TRBV6-6|.
TGTGCCAGCAAATACCAGGGGACCTACGAGCAGTACTTC
CASKYQGTYEQYF
>12|TRBJ1-2|many|TRBV27|.
TGTGCCAGCAGTCACAGTAACTATGGCTACACCTTC
CASSHSNYGYTF
>15|TRBJ2-5|.|TRBV4-3|.
TGCGCCAGCAGCCCCCACCCAGGGGCGCAAGAGACCCAGTACTTC
CASSPHPGAQETQYF
>14|TRBJ1-1|.|TRBV5-1|.
TGCGCCAGCAGCCCCGGACAGACGAACACTGAAGCTTTCTTT
CASSPGQTNTEAFF
>19|TRBJ2-3|.|TRBV4-3|TRBD2
TGCGCCAGCAGCCAAGAAGGCGCGTCTAGCGGGGGGGCAACAGATACGCAGTATTTT
CASSQEGASSGGATDTQYF
>15|TRBJ2-3|.|TRBV4-2|.
TGTGCCAGCAGCCCGCAAGCTCGAAGCACAGATACGCAGTATTTT
CASSPQARSTDTQYF
>12|TRBJ1-5|.|TRBV15|.
TGTGCCACCAGCAGGGAGGTTGGGCCCCAGCATTTT
CATSREVGPQHF
>14|TRBJ2-5|.|TRBV7-9|TRBD2
TGTGCCAGCAGCTTAGCGGGAGGGATGGAGACCCAGTACTTC
CASSLAGGMETQYF
>13|TRBJ1-5|.|TRBV11-2|TRBD1
TGTGCCAGCAGCCCGGACAGGGGTCAGCCCCAGCATTTT
CASSPDRGQPQHF
>17|TRBJ2-5|.|TRBV19|TRBD2
TGTGCCAGTAGTATTAGGTATGAGGGACTAGCAGCAGAGACCCAGTACTTC
CASSIRYEGLAAETQYF
>14|TRBJ1-4|.|TRBV2|TRBD1
TGTGCCAGCAGCCGACAGGGCCCTAATGAAAAACTGTTTTTT
CASSRQGPNEKLFF
>16|TRBJ2-1|.|TRBV7-6|TRBD2
TGTGCCAGCAGCTTAGGACTAGCGGGTTCACAGAATGAGCAGTTCTTC
CASSLGLAGSQNEQFF
>17|TRBJ2-3|.|TRBV7-9|TRBD2
TGTGCCAGCAGCTTAGGGGCAGCGGGGGGGCCGGGAGATACGCAGTATTTT
CASSLGAAGGPGDTQYF
>14|TRBJ2-7|.|TRBV19|TRBD1
TGTGCCAGTCGGGGGACAGGGGGCTTGTACGAGCAGTACTTC
CASRGTGGLYEQYF
>14|TRBJ2-1|.|TRBV11-1|TRBD2
TGTGCCAGCAGCAGGGACTATGCCTACAATGAGCAGTTCTTC
CASSRDYAYNEQFF
>14|TRBJ1-5|.|TRBV6-1|.
TGTGCCAGCAGTGCTTTCGGTTTTAGTCCGCCCCAGCATTTT
CASSAFGFSPPQHF
>14|TRBJ2-7|.|TRBV11-2|.
TGTGCCAGCAGCTCCCCCAGGGTCCGGCTCGAGCAGTACTTC
CASSSPRVRLEQYF